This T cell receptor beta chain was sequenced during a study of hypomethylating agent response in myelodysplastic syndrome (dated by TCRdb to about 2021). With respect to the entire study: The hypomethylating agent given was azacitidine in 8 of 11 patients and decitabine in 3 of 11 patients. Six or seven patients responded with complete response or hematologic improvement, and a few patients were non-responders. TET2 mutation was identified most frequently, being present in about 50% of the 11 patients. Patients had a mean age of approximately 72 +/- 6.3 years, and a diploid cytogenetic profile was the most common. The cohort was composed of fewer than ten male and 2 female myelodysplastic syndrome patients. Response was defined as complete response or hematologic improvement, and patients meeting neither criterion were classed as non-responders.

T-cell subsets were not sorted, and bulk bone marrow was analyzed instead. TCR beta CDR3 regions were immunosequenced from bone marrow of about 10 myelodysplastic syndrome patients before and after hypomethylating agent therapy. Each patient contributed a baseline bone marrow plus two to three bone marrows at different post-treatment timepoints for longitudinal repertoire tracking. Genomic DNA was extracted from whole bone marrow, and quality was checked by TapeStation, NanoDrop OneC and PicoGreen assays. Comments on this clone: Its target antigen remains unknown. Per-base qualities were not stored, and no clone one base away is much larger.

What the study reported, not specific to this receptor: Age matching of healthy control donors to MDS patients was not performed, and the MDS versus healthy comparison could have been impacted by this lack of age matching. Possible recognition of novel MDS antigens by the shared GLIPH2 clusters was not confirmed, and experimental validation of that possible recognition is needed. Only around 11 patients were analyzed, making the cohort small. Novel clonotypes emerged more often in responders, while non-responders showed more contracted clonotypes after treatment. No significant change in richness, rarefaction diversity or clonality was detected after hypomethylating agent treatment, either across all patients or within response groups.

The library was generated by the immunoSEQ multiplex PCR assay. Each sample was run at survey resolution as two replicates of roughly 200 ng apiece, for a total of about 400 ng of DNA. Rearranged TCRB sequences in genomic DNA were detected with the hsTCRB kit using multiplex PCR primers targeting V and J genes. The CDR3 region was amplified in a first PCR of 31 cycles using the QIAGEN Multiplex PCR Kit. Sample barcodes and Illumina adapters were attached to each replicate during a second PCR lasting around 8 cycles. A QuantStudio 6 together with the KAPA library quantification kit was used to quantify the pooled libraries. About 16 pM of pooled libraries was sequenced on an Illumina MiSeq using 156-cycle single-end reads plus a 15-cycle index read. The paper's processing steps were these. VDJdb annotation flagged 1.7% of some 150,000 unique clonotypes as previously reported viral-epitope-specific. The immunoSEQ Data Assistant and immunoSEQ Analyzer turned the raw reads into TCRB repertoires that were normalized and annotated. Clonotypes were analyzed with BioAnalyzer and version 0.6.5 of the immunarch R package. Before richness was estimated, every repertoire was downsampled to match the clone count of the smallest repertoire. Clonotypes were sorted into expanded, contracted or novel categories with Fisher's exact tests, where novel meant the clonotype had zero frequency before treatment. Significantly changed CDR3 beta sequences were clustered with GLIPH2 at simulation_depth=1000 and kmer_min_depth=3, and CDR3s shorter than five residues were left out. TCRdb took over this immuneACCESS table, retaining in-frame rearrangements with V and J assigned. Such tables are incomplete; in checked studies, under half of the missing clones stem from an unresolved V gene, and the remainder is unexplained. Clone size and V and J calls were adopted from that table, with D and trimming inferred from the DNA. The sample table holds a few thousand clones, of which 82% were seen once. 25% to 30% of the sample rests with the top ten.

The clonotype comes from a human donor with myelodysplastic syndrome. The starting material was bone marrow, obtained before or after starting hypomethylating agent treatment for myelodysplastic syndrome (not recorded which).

The nucleotide sequence is TGTGCCAGCAGTTTTTGGCAGGGGGCCCCTTACGAGCAGTACTTC. This codes for CASSFWQGAPYEQYF. This chain joins TRBV28 to TRBJ2-7; the central 8 bases match TRBD1. CDR1 is given as MDHEN and CDR2 as SYDVKM, both from the germline V gene. The CDR3 holds 15 amino acids from the cysteine to the phenylalanine. Only the CDR3 region is kept as DNA, spanning 45 bases read in frame from base 1. V is cut back by 3 bases and J by 4 bases, with 8 bases in the junction unmatched.